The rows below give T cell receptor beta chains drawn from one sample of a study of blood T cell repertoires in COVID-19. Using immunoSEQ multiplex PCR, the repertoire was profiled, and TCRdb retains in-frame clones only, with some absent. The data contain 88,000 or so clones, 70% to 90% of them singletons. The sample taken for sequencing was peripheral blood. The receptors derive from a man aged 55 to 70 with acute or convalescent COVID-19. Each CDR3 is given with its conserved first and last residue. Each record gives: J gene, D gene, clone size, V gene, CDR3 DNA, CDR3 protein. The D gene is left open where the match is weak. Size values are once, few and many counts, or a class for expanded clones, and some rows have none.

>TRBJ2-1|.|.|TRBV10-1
TGCGCCAGCAGTGAGACTAGGTCGCGACATGAGCAGTTCTTC
CASSETRSRHEQFF
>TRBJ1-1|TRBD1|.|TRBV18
TGTGCCAGCTCACCTCTTACAGGGGGCTCCACTGAAGCTTTCTTT
CASSPLTGGSTEAFF
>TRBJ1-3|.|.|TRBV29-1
TGCAGCGTTGCGGCAGCCAGGAACACCATATATTTT
CSVAAARNTIYF
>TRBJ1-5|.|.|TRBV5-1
TGCGCCAGCAGCTTGGACGGGGGGGACTATCAGCCCCAGCATTTT
CASSLDGGDYQPQHF
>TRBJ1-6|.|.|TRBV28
TGTGCCAGCAGTTCCGACATCCCTAATTCACCCCTCCACTTT
CASSSDIPNSPLHF
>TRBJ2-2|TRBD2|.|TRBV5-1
TGCGCCAGCAGCTTGGGACGTACTAGCGGAGAGGGGGACGGGGAGCTGTTTTTT
CASSLGRTSGEGDGELFF
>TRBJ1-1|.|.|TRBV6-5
TGTGCCAGCAGTTATCGTCAGGGGTCGACTGAAGCTTTCTTT
CASSYRQGSTEAFF
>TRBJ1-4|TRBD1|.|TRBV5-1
TGCGCCAGCAGCTTGAACGGACAGGGCGGTGAAAAACTGTTTTTT
CASSLNGQGGEKLFF
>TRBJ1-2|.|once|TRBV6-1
TGTGCCAGCAGTTTGGGACTTCGGAACTATGGCTACACCTTC
CASSLGLRNYGYTF
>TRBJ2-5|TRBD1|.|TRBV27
TGTGCCAGCAGTTCATACTTCGCCGGGACAGGGGGGGAGACCCAGTACTTC
CASSSYFAGTGGETQYF
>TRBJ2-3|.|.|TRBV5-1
TGCGCCAGCAGCCTAGCCACGGTCACAGATACGCAGTATTTT
CASSLATVTDTQYF
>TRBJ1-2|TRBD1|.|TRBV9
TGTGCCAGCAGCGTCCGATCGGGACAGGGTAACTATGGCTACACCTTC
CASSVRSGQGNYGYTF
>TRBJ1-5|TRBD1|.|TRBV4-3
TGCGCCAGCAGCCTCCAGGGGGCAACGGGCGGCAATCAGCCCCAGCATTTT
CASSLQGATGGNQPQHF
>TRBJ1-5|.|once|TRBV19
TGTGCCAGCTCGAGGTGGAATAGCAATCAGCCCCAGCATTTT
CASSRWNSNQPQHF
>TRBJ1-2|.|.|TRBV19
TGTGCCAGTAGCGCGAGGGATAGATATAGCTACACCTTC
CASSARDRYSYTF
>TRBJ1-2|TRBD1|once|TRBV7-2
TGTGCCAGCAGCTCCGGACAGGGCCTCTATGGCTACACCTTC
CASSSGQGLYGYTF
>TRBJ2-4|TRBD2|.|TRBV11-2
TGTGCCAGCAGCTCGGGACGGGCGGGAGACATTCAGTACTTC
CASSSGRAGDIQYF
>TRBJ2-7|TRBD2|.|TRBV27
TGTGCCAGCAGTCCAAGAGCGGGAGTCTGGCACGAGCAGTACTTC
CASSPRAGVWHEQYF
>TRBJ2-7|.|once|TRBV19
TGTGCCAGTAGTCAGAGAAGGACAGACGAGCAGTACTTC
CASSQRRTDEQYF
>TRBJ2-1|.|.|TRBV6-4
TGTGCCAGCAGTGAGGGCGTTCGGCAGTTCTTC
CASSEGVRQFF
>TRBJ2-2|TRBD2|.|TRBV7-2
TGTGCCAGCAGCCGGGGGGGATTCACCGGGGAGCTGTTTTTT
CASSRGGFTGELFF
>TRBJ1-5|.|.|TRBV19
TGTGCCAGTAGTAGTCCGGTGAATCAGCCCCAGCATTTT
CASSSPVNQPQHF
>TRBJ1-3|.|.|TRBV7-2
TGTGCCAGCAGCTTAGTTGCAGGCCTCTCTGGAAACACCATATATTTT
CASSLVAGLSGNTIYF
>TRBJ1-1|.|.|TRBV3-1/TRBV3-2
TGTGCCAGCAGTGAGAAAAACACTGAAGCTTTCTTT
CASSEKNTEAFF
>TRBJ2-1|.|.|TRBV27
TGTGCCAGCAGCAATTACAATGAGCAGTTCTTC
CASSNYNEQFF
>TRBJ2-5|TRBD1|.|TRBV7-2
TGTGCCAGCAGCTCGTGGACAGGGAATACAGAGACCCAGTACTTC
CASSSWTGNTETQYF
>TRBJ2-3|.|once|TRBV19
TGTGCCAGTAGTATGGGGCCTAGCGTTAGCACAGATACGCAGTATTTT
CASSMGPSVSTDTQYF
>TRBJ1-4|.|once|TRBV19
TGTGCCAGTAGTATTCAGGGTAATGAAAAACTGTTTTTT
CASSIQGNEKLFF
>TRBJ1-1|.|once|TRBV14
TGTGCCAGCAGCCCCTATGGGAGCCCCTTGAACACTGAAGCTTTCTTT
CASSPYGSPLNTEAFF
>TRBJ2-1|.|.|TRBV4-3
TGCGCCAGCAGCCAAGAACTAGTTACCTACAATGAGCAGTTCTTC
CASSQELVTYNEQFF
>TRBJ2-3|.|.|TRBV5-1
TGCGCCAGCAGCCGTGGGCCCACAGATACGCAGTATTTT
CASSRGPTDTQYF
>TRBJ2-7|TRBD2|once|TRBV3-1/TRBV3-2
TGTGCCAGCAGCCAAGTTCTAGCGGGGGCCCTCGGGCAGTACTTC
CASSQVLAGALGQYF
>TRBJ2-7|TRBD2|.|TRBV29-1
TGCAGCGTAAAATTAGCGGGAGCTGGTTACGAGCAGTACTTC
CSVKLAGAGYEQYF
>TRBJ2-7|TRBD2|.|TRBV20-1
TGCAGTGCTAGTCCTAGCGGGAGGGGCTCCTACGAGCAGTACTTC
CSASPSGRGSYEQYF
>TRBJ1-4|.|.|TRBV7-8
TGTGCCAGCAGCCGAGGAGGGAAGATATATAATGAAAAACTGTTTTTT
CASSRGGKIYNEKLFF
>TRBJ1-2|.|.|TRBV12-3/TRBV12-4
TGTGCCAGCAGTGAAGACACGGCTGGCTACACCTTC
CASSEDTAGYTF
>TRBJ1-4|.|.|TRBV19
TGTGCCAGTAGTAAGACCACGGCAGGGGAAAAACTGTTTTTT
CASSKTTAGEKLFF
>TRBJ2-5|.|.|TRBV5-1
TGCGCCAGCAGCTTTAGGGCCGGCCAGGGCCGACATGGAGAGACCCAGTACTTC
CASSFRAGQGRHGETQYF
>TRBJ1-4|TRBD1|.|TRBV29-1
TGCAGCAGCCAGGGACAGGGGGAAAAACTGTTTTTT
CSSQGQGEKLFF
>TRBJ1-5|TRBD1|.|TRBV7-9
TGTGCCAGCAGCTTAGGCTGGACAGGGGATCAGCCCCAGCATTTT
CASSLGWTGDQPQHF
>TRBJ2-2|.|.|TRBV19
TGTGCCAGTAGTATACCGGAGTGGAACACCGGGGAGCTGTTTTTT
CASSIPEWNTGELFF
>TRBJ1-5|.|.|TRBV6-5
TGTGCCAGCAGTTACTCGGGCGATCAGCCCCAGCATTTT
CASSYSGDQPQHF
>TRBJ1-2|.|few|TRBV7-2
TGTGCCAGCAGCCCGAGAGGTTATGGCTACACCTTC
CASSPRGYGYTF
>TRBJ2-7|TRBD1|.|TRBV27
TGTGCCAGCAGTTTATATGGGACAGGGGTATGGTACGAGCAGTACTTC
CASSLYGTGVWYEQYF
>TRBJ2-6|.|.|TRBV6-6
TGTGCCAGCAGTCGGGCCAGGGCCCTAACCTACTCTGGGGCCAACGTCCTGACTTTC
CASSRARALTYSGANVLTF
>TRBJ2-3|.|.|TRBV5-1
TGCGCCAGCAGCTTGGCCCTGCGACAGGGCACAGATACGCAGTATTTT
CASSLALRQGTDTQYF
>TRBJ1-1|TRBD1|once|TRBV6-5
TGTGCCAGCAGCGTAGACAGGGCGAACACTGAAGCTTTCTTT
CASSVDRANTEAFF
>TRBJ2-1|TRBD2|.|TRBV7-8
TGTGCCAGCAGCTGGACCGCGACTAGCGCAATCAATGAGCAGTTCTTC
CASSWTATSAINEQFF
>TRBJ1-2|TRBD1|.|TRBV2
TGTGCCAGCAGACAGGACAGGGGAGACGGCTACACCTTC
CASRQDRGDGYTF
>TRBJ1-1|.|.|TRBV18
TGTGCCAGCTCACCTCCGGACAGGAACACTGAAGCTTTCTTT
CASSPPDRNTEAFF
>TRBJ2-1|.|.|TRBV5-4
TGTGCCAGCAGCTTGGAGGTGGGCGACTACAATGAGCAGTTCTTC
CASSLEVGDYNEQFF
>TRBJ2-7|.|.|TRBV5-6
TGTGCCAGCAGCTTGGTAGGGGGTCTCTACGAGCAGTACTTC
CASSLVGGLYEQYF
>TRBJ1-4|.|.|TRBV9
TGTGCCAGCAGCGTACAAGGGGCTAATGAAAAACTGTTTTTT
CASSVQGANEKLFF
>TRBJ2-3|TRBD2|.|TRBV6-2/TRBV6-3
TGTGCCAGCAGTTATCGACTAGCGGGGACTACAGATACGCAGTATTTT
CASSYRLAGTTDTQYF
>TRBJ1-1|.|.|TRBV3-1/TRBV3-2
TGTGCCAGCAGCACAGGGAACACTGAAGCTTTCTTT
CASSTGNTEAFF
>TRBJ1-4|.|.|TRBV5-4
TGTGCCAGCAGCTCAAACAGGGTCTCGAATGAAAAACTGTTTTTT
CASSSNRVSNEKLFF